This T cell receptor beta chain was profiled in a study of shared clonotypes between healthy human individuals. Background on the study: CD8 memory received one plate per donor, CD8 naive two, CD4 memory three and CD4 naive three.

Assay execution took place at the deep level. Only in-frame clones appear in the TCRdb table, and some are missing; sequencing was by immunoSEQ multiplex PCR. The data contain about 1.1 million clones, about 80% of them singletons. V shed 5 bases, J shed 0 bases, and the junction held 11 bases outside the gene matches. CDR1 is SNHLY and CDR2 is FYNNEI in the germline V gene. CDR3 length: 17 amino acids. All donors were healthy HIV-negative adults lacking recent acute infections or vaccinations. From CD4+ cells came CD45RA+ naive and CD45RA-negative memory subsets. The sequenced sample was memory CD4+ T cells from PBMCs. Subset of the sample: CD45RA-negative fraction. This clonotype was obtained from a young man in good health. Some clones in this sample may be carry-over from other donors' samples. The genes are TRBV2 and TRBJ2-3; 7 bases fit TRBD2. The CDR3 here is CASSSPPGLQSTDTQYF. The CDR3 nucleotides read TGTGCCAGCAGTTCACCTCCGGGACTACAAAGCACAGATACGCAGTATTTT.